This T cell receptor (beta chain) was recorded in a study of blood T cell repertoires in COVID-19. In the study overall: There were acute and convalescent COVID-19 samples, and they came from the United States, Italy and Spain. In each case, the material was cDNA or gDNA derived from T cells, B-cell-depleted T cells, or PBMCs.

Authors' analysis steps: Reference gene primer amplification yielded estimated nucleated cell counts. Only in-frame clones appear in the TCRdb table, and some are missing; sequencing was by immunoSEQ multiplex PCR. The V and J calls and the clone size are those of that table, but D and trimming were determined from the DNA. The sample holds about 140,000 clones; 88% are singletons and the top ten take roughly 1.9%. This CDR3 region has 17 residues. Germline CDR1 and CDR2: LGHDT and YNNKEL (reference sequence). The ends lost 3 bases at V and 0 bases at J; junction bases unmatched: 10. Sequenced input: peripheral blood. The chain employs TRBV3-1 (or the pseudogene TRBV3-2) and TRBJ1-1, with TRBD1 identical over 7 bases. This clonotype was sampled from a man between 70 and 80 years old with acute or convalescent COVID-19. DNA of the CDR3: TGTGCCAGCAGCCAGCACCCGATGACAGGGATGAACACTGAAGCTTTCTTT. It translates to CASSQHPMTGMNTEAFF.